Following are 31 T cell receptor beta chains from one sample sequenced in a study of sequential checkpoint blockade in melanoma. The treatment was: randomized to nivolumab then ipilimumab (arm A) or the reverse (arm B). Profiling relied on immunoSEQ multiplex PCR, and the TCRdb table lists in-frame clones only, not all of them. The table includes around 15,000 clones, 85% to 95% detected once. The material sequenced was CD8+ T cells sorted from blood (inferred from file names), taken from a patient given nivolumab and ipilimumab in sequence. The receptors come from a human donor with melanoma.

This rearrangement joins TRBV9 to TRBJ1-1, with D perhaps TRBD1 (5 bases). The V gene lost 6 bases and the J gene lost 0 bases, with 12 bases spanning the gap. The CDR3 is 14 amino acids. Germline CDR1 and CDR2: SGDLS and YYNGEE. CDR3 loop: CASNSGNLNTEAFF. CDR3 in DNA: TGTGCCAGCAACTCAGGGAACCTGAACACTGAAGCTTTCTTT.

The J gene is TRBJ1-2, the V gene TRBV7-9, with 8 bases identical to TRBD1. This CDR3 has 14 amino acids. J lost 8 bases, V lost 1 base, and 6 bases had no gene match. Germline V gives CDR1 SEHNR, CDR2 FQNEAQ (reference sequence). CDR3 region: CASSLGGAGGGYTF. For the CDR3, the DNA is TGTGCCAGCAGCTTAGGAGGGGCAGGGGGCGGCTACACCTTC.

This CDR3 reads CASSPGQGISYEQYF. Here the CDR3 DNA reads TGCGCCAGCAGCCCGGGACAGGGCATTTCCTACGAGCAGTACTTC. The chain uses TRBV5-1 and TRBJ2-7, with 9 positions matching TRBD1. Germline V gene lookup returns CDR1 SGHRS and CDR2 YFSETQ. The CDR3 runs 15 residues. Trimming at V came to 4 bases and at J to 1 base, leaving 6 bases not matched to a gene.

V gene TRBV5-4 combines with J gene TRBJ1-1; tentative D call: TRBD1 (6 bases). Germline V gene lookup returns CDR1 SGHNT and CDR2 YYREEE (reference sequence). V was cut by 4 bases and J by 0 bases, with 16 bases left in between. The CDR3 extends over 16 amino acids. The CDR3 here is CASSLDRLSMNTEAFF. The CDR3, as DNA: TGTGCCAGCAGCCTTGACAGGCTATCCATGAACACTGAAGCTTTCTTT.

The CDR3 sequence is CASSQERANQPQHF. For the CDR3, the DNA is TGTGCCAGCAGCCAAGAAAGAGCCAATCAGCCCCAGCATTTT. The chain uses TRBV4-2 and TRBJ1-5; D unclear. CDR3 length: 14 amino acids. V lost 0 bases, J lost 3 bases, and 6 bases lay in between. CDR1 is LGHNA, CDR2 YNFKEQ, per germline.

The V and J genes are TRBV6-5 and TRBJ1-5; D is uncertain. Trimming cost V 0 bases and J 4 bases, with 7 bases left between them. Germline V gives CDR1 MNHEY, CDR2 SVGAGI. The CDR3 has 14 residues. The CDR3 loop is CASSYSAGNQPQHF. The CDR3 coding sequence is TGTGCCAGCAGTTACTCGGCGGGTAATCAGCCCCAGCATTTT.

Note on this clone: This same CDR3 is encoded by further DNA sequences in the sample. The chain employs TRBV6-6 and TRBJ2-7; D may be TRBD1 (6 bases). Per the germline V gene, CDR1 is MNHNY and CDR2 is SVGAGI (reference sequence). The V gene lost 6 bases and the J gene lost 5 bases, with 20 bases spanning the gap. The CDR3 extends over 15 amino acids. The CDR3 loop reads CASRPPGQGAHEQYV. DNA of the CDR3: TGTGCCAGCAGACCCCCGGGACAAGGGGCGCACGAGCAGTACGTC.

V usage is TRBV5-6 and J usage is TRBJ2-7; tentative D call: TRBD1 (5 bases). There are 15 residues in the CDR3. Germline loops: CDR1 SGHDT, CDR2 YYEEEE. Trimming pared 0 bases from V and 6 bases from J, leaving 16 bases between. The DNA for the CDR3 is TGTGCCAGCAGCTTGGGGGGCGCCCCTTTAAGCGAGCAGTACTTC. This encodes CASSLGGAPLSEQYF.

The chain joins TRBV7-2 to TRBJ2-2, with unresolved D. Germline CDR1 and CDR2: SGHTA and FQGNSA. This CDR3 has 14 amino acids. V lost 3 bases and J lost 1, with 6 bases in between. This CDR3 is CASSFPLNTGELFF. The CDR3 DNA is TGTGCCAGCAGCTTCCCACTGAACACCGGGGAGCTGTTTTTT.

The chain combines TRBV30 with TRBJ1-2; unclear D gene. CDR1 is GTSNPN and CDR2 is SVGIG in the germline V gene (reference sequence). Trimming pared 7 bases from V and 7 bases from J, leaving 10 bases between. The CDR3 contains 10 residues. The CDR3 loop reads CASKEGGYTF. The CDR3 nucleotides are TGTGCCTCTAAGGAGGGTGGCTACACCTTC. Drawing the rest from reference TRBV30 and TRBJ1-2, the complete variable domain is SQTIHQWPATLVQPVGSPLSLECTVEGTSNPNLYWYRQAAGRGLQLLFYSVGIGQISSEVPQNLSASRPQDRQFILSSKKLLLSDSGFYLCASKEGGYTFGSGTRLTVV.

The chain links TRBV7-2 to TRBJ1-3; D is perhaps TRBD1 (6 bases). The CDR3 consists of 17 residues. Germline V gene sequence: CDR1 SGHTA, CDR2 FQGNSA. The V end lost 2 bases, the J end lost 0 bases, and 14 bases lay between the germline ends. Here the CDR3 DNA reads TGTGCCAGCAGCTTAACGGGCAGGGGCAACTCTGGAAACACCATATATTTT. It yields the protein CASSLTGRGNSGNTIYF.

This clone appeared a single time. The rearrangement joins TRBV4-1 to TRBJ1-2; TRBD1 matches at 7 bases. The CDR3 runs to 16 residues. The V and J ends lost 0 bases and 7 bases, in that order; junction bases with no gene match: 11. CDR1 is MGHRA and CDR2 is YSYEKL in the germline V gene. CDR3 region: CASSQEGGRIPFGYTF. Written as DNA, the CDR3 is TGCGCCAGCAGCCAAGAAGGGGGCAGGATCCCCTTTGGCTACACCTTC.

CDR3 in DNA: TGTGCCTTCGAGGGCCTGAACACTGAAGCTTTCTTT. Translating it yields CAFEGLNTEAFF. The V call is TRBV5-4, the J call TRBJ1-1; no clear D gene. The length of the CDR3 is 12 residues. Trimming shortened V by 10 bases and J by 0 bases, and 10 bases separated the two germline ends. CDR1 is SGHNT, CDR2 YYREEE, per germline (reference sequence).

The DNA for the CDR3 is TGCGCCAGCAGTACCGACAGGGATACTGAAGCTTTCTTT. This sequence encodes CASSTDRDTEAFF. The V and J genes are TRBV5-1 and TRBJ1-1; 7 bases line up with TRBD1. The V and J ends lost 5 bases and 5 bases, in that order; junction bases with no gene match: 6. Germline V lookup: CDR1 SGHRS, CDR2 YFSETQ. The CDR3 consists of 13 residues. The whole variable domain, filled in from reference TRBV5-1 and TRBJ1-1, reads KAGVTQTPRYLIKTRGQQVTLSCSPISGHRSVSWYQQTPGQGLQFLFEYFSETQRNKGNFPGRFSGRQFSNSRSEMNVSTLELGDSALYLCASSTDRDTEAFFGQGTRLTVV.

The chain has TRBV27 and TRBJ1-1; D may be TRBD1 (6 bases). The germline V gene encodes CDR1 MNHEY and CDR2 SMNVEV (reference sequence). The CDR3 has 15 residues. V was shortened by 3 bases and J by 3 bases, with 14 bases between the two germline ends. The CDR3 loop reads CASSFSAGADTEAFF. In nucleotides, the CDR3 is TGTGCCAGCAGTTTCTCGGCAGGGGCGGACACTGAAGCTTTCTTT.

The V call is TRBV5-1, the J call TRBJ2-7; 12 nucleotides align to TRBD2. The CDR3 has 13 residues. J gave up 6 bases and V 8 bases, and 6 bases lay outside the gene matches. In germline, CDR1 is SGHRS, CDR2 YFSETQ. CDR3 DNA: TGCGCCAGTCGACTAGCGGGAGCGGGCGAGCAGTACTTC. It codes for CASRLAGAGEQYF.

The rearrangement links TRBV27 to TRBJ2-7, with 12 bases identical to TRBD1. This CDR3 has 17 residues. Germline V gene sequence: CDR1 MNHEY, CDR2 SMNVEV (reference sequence). V lost 3 bases, J lost 7 bases, and 13 bases stayed unmatched. The CDR3, as DNA: TGTGCCAGCAGTTTCACCCCTCCGGGACAGGGGGCGCTTGAGCAGTACGTC. Residues: CASSFTPPGQGALEQYV.

This chain links TRBV9 with TRBJ2-7; D is unclear. Germline V lookup: CDR1 SGDLS, CDR2 YYNGEE. The CDR3 runs 14 residues. V was pared by 4 bases and J by 7 bases, with 18 bases between. The CDR3 reads CASSPGWASGEQYV. In nucleotides, the CDR3 is TGTGCCAGCAGCCCAGGTTGGGCTTCCGGGGAGCAGTACGTC.

This rearrangement joins TRBV28 to TRBJ2-7; D is possibly TRBD1 (5 bases). Germline V gene data show CDR1 as MDHEN and CDR2 as SYDVKM. The CDR3 length is 12 residues. Deletions cut 11 bases from V and 9 bases from J, with 20 bases between. Here the CDR3 reads CAVLGHDGSQYV. The CDR3 coding sequence is TGTGCCGTACTTGGACACGACGGATCGCAGTACGTC.

V usage is TRBV6-1 and J usage is TRBJ1-3; no reliable D call. The germline V and J ends were trimmed by 3 bases and 0 bases, with 6 bases remaining between them. CDR1 and CDR2 (germline): MNHNS, SASEGT. This CDR3 is 14 amino acids long. The DNA of the CDR3 is TGTGCCAGCAGTGAGTGGCACTCTGGAAACACCATATATTTT. Protein sequence: CASSEWHSGNTIYF.

This clone was picked up one time. The chain has TRBV12-2 and TRBJ1-1. TRBV12-2 is a pseudogene locus. The CDR3 has 18 amino acids. This chain's CDR3 is CASRLENQTGTPNTEAFF. The CDR3 coding sequence is TGTGCAAGTCGCTTAGAGAACCAAACCGGGACTCCGAACACTGAAGCTTTCTTT.

The V call is TRBV27, the J call TRBJ1-1, with D tentatively TRBD1 (5 bases). CDR1 is MNHEY, CDR2 SMNVEV, per germline (reference sequence). V lost 11 bases and J 8 bases, leaving 24 bases between the germline ends. The CDR3 has 14 residues. The DNA of the CDR3 is TGTGCCCCCCAAAAGGTAATGCGATCAGGGGAAGCTTTCTTT. It translates to CAPQKVMRSGEAFF.

The chain employs TRBV6-5 and TRBJ1-3; no definite D call. This CDR3 spans 14 amino acids. The V gene lost 6 bases and the J gene lost 0 bases, with 9 bases spanning the gap. Germline V gene data show CDR1 as MNHEY and CDR2 as SVGAGI. DNA for the CDR3: TGTGCCAGCAGAATAGTACGCTCTGGAAACACCATATATTTT. As protein: CASRIVRSGNTIYF.

J is TRBJ2-7 and V is TRBV5-1; tentatively, D is TRBD1 (6 bases). The V gene lost 0 bases and the J gene lost 2 bases, with 12 bases spanning the gap. Germline CDR1 is SGHRS and CDR2 is YFSETQ. The CDR3 is 15 residues long. CDR3 loop: CASSLGQGPAYEQYV. Written as DNA, the CDR3 is TGCGCCAGCAGCTTGGGGCAGGGGCCGGCCTACGAGCAGTACGTC.

The rearrangement uses TRBV27 and TRBJ1-1, with D possibly being TRBD1 (5 bases). This CDR3 region has 15 residues. V lost 0 bases and J 0 bases, leaving 8 bases between the germline ends. Germline lookup yields CDR1 MNHEY and CDR2 SMNVEV (reference sequence). This CDR3 reads CASSLSRVMNTEAFF. The DNA of the CDR3 is TGTGCCAGCAGTTTATCCAGGGTTATGAACACTGAAGCTTTCTTT.

The rearrangement links TRBV29-1 to TRBJ1-2; 8 bases align to TRBD1. The CDR3 is 13 residues long. Germline V CDR1 and CDR2: SQVTM, ANQGSEA. J gave up 3 bases and V 6 bases, and 6 bases lay outside the gene matches. CDR3 amino acids: CSVAGTGYYGYTF. The DNA of the CDR3 is TGCAGCGTCGCAGGGACAGGATACTATGGCTACACCTTC.

This chain links TRBV27 with TRBJ1-5; D may be TRBD1 (5 bases). The V end lost 5 bases, the J end lost 4 bases, and 15 bases lay between the germline ends. Germline V CDR1 and CDR2: MNHEY, SMNVEV (reference sequence). The CDR3 contains 15 residues. The CDR3 here is CASSPGASGNQPQHF. CDR3 DNA: TGTGCCAGCAGTCCTGGGGCGTCAGGGAATCAGCCCCAGCATTTT.

The genes are TRBV10-3 and TRBJ2-7; TRBD2 agrees at 7 bases. This CDR3 is 13 amino acids long. Germline trimming cut 8 bases from V and 0 bases from J; bases unmatched to any gene: 4. Germline V gene sequence: CDR1 ENHRY, CDR2 SYGVKD. CDR3 in DNA: TGTGCCATCGGGGGACTACTCTCCTACGAGCAGTACTTC. As protein: CAIGGLLSYEQYF.

This chain links TRBV9 with TRBJ2-7; 8 bases line up with TRBD1. Germline-derived CDR1 and CDR2 are SGDLS and YYNGEE. The CDR3 length is 13 residues. Losses at the gene ends were 6 bases for V and 3 bases for J; bases not matched to a gene: 5. CDR3 sequence (DNA): TGTGCCAGCAACCCGACAGGGGACTACGAGCAGTACTTC. This translates into CASNPTGDYEQYF.

The V gene is TRBV9, the J gene TRBJ1-2, with a possible D match to TRBD1 (5 bases). Germline V gene data show CDR1 as SGDLS and CDR2 as YYNGEE. The CDR3 totals 15 residues. V was trimmed by 0 bases and J by 4 bases, leaving 13 bases between them. CDR3 sequence reads: CASSVASGGTYGYTF. The CDR3 region has the DNA TGTGCCAGCAGCGTAGCTTCTGGAGGGACCTATGGCTACACCTTC.

V gene TRBV4-1 combines with J gene TRBJ1-1; D remains ambiguous. In germline, CDR1 is MGHRA, CDR2 YSYEKL. The CDR3 consists of 14 residues. V was shortened by 3 bases and J by 0 bases, with 8 bases between the two germline ends. CDR3 residues: CASSHNKMNTEAFF. CDR3 nucleotides: TGCGCCAGCAGCCATAACAAGATGAACACTGAAGCTTTCTTT.